Below, 27 T cell receptor beta chains from the same sample are listed, as sequenced in a study of T cells in Graves' hyperthyroidism and ophthalmopathy. RNA transcripts were the template for amplifying TCR beta CDR3 regions. RT-PCR in the first round (using the HTBI primer set) targeted the TCR CDR3. TCRdb reprocessed the multiplex PCR reads with MiXCR, giving one entry per CDR3 protein. The sample includes over 500,000 distinct CDR3 sequences, 15% to 20% of them seen just once. Sequences were obtained from blood. The receptors stem from a woman between 18 and 30 years old with Graves' ophthalmopathy.

The chain links TRBV29-1 to TRBJ2-7, with 9 bases aligning to TRBD1. The trim removed 3 bases at V and 3 bases at J, leaving 3 bases unmatched. Germline V CDR1 and CDR2: SQVTM, ANQGSEA. This CDR3 is 13 amino acids long. CDR3 sequence: CSVEGQGYYEQYF. The CDR3 DNA follows: TGCAGCGTTGAGGGACAGGGCTACTACGAGCAGTACTTC.

This clonotype has more than one count but fewer than ten. Here the CDR3 reads CASSPGGASDTQYF. The DNA of the CDR3 is TGCGCCAGCAGCCCAGGGGGGGCTTCAGATACGCAGTATTTT. V usage is TRBV5-1 and J usage is TRBJ2-3; D possibly matches TRBD1 or TRBD2 (7 bases each). CDR3 length: 14 residues. Between the trimmed V and J ends, which lost 4 bases and 4 bases, there was a span of 13 bases. From germline, CDR1 is SGHRS and CDR2 YFSETQ.

This clonotype was seen many times. The V gene is TRBV6-5, the J gene TRBJ1-6; unclear D gene. The V end lost 0 bases, the J end lost 3 bases, and 12 bases lay between the germline ends. The CDR3 runs to 17 residues. The germline V gene has CDR1 MNHEY and CDR2 SVGAGI. The CDR3 sequence: CASSYSSATHYNSPLHF. In nucleotides, the CDR3 is TGTGCCAGCAGTTACTCGTCAGCTACGCACTATAATTCACCCCTCCACTTT.

The chain uses TRBV7-2 and TRBJ2-7; TRBD1 matches at 11 bases. The germline gives CDR1 SGHTA, CDR2 FQGNSA. V lost 4 bases, J lost 7 bases, and 9 bases stayed unmatched. The CDR3 runs 15 residues. The CDR3: CASSSWTGGAGEQYF. The DNA for the CDR3 is TGTGCCAGCAGCTCCTGGACAGGGGGCGCGGGTGAGCAGTACTTC.

There are a few counts of this clonotype. This CDR3 is CASSIGSGGNQPQHF. For the CDR3, the DNA is TGTGCCAGTAGTATAGGCTCCGGCGGCAATCAGCCCCAGCATTTT. V and J are TRBV19 and TRBJ1-5, with no clear D. The CDR3 is 15 amino acids. With 1 base removed from V and 2 bases from J, the gap between germline ends came to 9 bases. Looked up from germline, CDR1 is LNHDA and CDR2 is SQIVND (reference sequence). Variable domain in full (rest from reference TRBV19 and TRBJ1-5): DGGITQSPKYLFRKEGQNVTLSCEQNLNHDAMYWYRQDPGQGLRLIYYSQIVNDFQKGDIAEGYSVSREKKESFPLTVTSAQKNPTAFYLCASSIGSGGNQPQHFGDGTRLSIL.

This clonotype was recorded a few times. The chain joins TRBV6-1 to TRBJ1-6, with D maybe TRBD1 (5 bases). The CDR3 has 14 residues. The V gene's germline CDR1 is MNHNS and CDR2 SASEGT. Trimming removed 5 bases from V and 7 bases from J, with 12 bases in between. The CDR3 nucleotides are TGTGCCAGCAGTCCACAGGTAGCGAATTCACCCCTCCACTTT. It is translated as CASSPQVANSPLHF.

In this sample, this clonotype turned up many times. The chain employs TRBV27 and TRBJ2-7, with D uncertain. From germline, CDR1 is MNHEY and CDR2 SMNVEV (reference sequence). V dropped 0 bases and J dropped 3 bases, with 9 bases sitting between them. There are 14 residues in the CDR3. This CDR3 reads CASSLSGEFYEQYF. The CDR3 DNA is TGTGCCAGCAGTTTATCCGGAGAATTCTACGAGCAGTACTTC.

This clonotype came up many times. The gene calls are TRBV30 and TRBJ1-1; the D is unclear. The CDR3 covers 13 residues. Germline V lookup: CDR1 GTSNPN, CDR2 SVGIG (reference sequence). Between the trimmed V and J ends, which lost 0 bases and 2 bases, there was a span of 7 bases. The CDR3 region is CAWSVHENTEAFF. Written as DNA, the CDR3 is TGTGCCTGGAGTGTTCACGAAAACACTGAAGCTTTCTTT. The variable domain in full, with the rest retrieved from reference TRBV30 and TRBJ1-1, is SQTIHQWPATLVQPVGSPLSLECTVEGTSNPNLYWYRQAAGRGLQLLFYSVGIGQISSEVPQNLSASRPQDRQFILSSKKLLLSDSGFYLCAWSVHENTEAFFGQGTRLTVV.

In this sample, this clonotype turned up many times. The genes are TRBV11-2 and TRBJ1-5; tentatively, D is TRBD1 (5 bases). Germline assignment: CDR1 SGHAT and CDR2 FQNNGV. The V and J ends lost 5 bases and 2 bases respectively, with 16 bases between them. CDR3 length: 16 residues. The CDR3 loop reads CASSPQGVGGNQPQHF. The CDR3 region has the DNA TGTGCCAGCAGCCCTCAGGGAGTGGGTGGCAATCAGCCCCAGCATTTT.

This clonotype has ten or more counts. The chain is built from TRBV2 and TRBJ2-7, with 7 bases lining up with TRBD1. The CDR3 sequence is 11 residues long. The germline V gene has CDR1 SNHLY and CDR2 FYNNEI. V was clipped by 4 bases and J by 7 bases; unmatched bases: 1. CDR3: CASSAGGEQYF. In DNA, the CDR3 is TGTGCCAGCAGTGCAGGGGGAGAGCAGTACTTC.

The V call is TRBV11-2, the J call TRBJ2-7, with D hard to call. Germline-derived CDR1 and CDR2 are SGHAT and FQNNGV. This CDR3 contains 14 residues. Trimming cost V 5 bases and J 6 bases, with 17 bases left between them. Written as DNA, the CDR3 is TGTGCCAGCAGCACTCGGGCTGGGTGGCTCGAGCAGTACTTC. Amino acids: CASSTRAGWLEQYF.

Only a few counts were recorded for this clonotype. The V gene is TRBV6-1, the J gene TRBJ2-7; tentatively, D is TRBD1 (5 bases). Germline CDR1 MNHNS, CDR2 SASEGT. The CDR3 is made up of 14 amino acids. V lost 5 bases and J lost 0, with 11 bases in between. CDR3 residues: CASSYEDTSYEQYF. The CDR3 DNA sequence: TGTGCCAGCAGTTATGAGGACACCTCCTACGAGCAGTACTTC.

The sample holds many counts of this clonotype. This sequence joins TRBV3-1 and TRBJ2-7, with TRBD2 as a possible D gene (6 bases). Germline assignment: CDR1 LGHDT and CDR2 YNNKEL (reference sequence). The germline V and J ends were trimmed by 1 base and 6 bases, with 16 bases remaining between them. The CDR3 extends over 15 amino acids. The CDR3 DNA sequence: TGTGCCAGCAGCCAAGCTGGGACTCCATTTCCCGAGCAGTACTTC. Its protein product is CASSQAGTPFPEQYF.

This clonotype was recorded many times. The genes are TRBV30 and TRBJ2-2; 7 nucleotides align to TRBD1. The CDR3 extends over 14 amino acids. Germline V gene data show CDR1 as GTSNPN and CDR2 as SVGIG (reference sequence). The V segment lost 4 bases and the J segment 0 bases; nucleotides outside the gene matches: 2. CDR3 protein: CAWTDRTNTGELFF. CDR3 bases: TGTGCCTGGACGGACAGGACGAACACCGGGGAGCTGTTTTTT. Combining the CDR3 with reference TRBV30 and TRBJ2-2 gives the whole variable domain SQTIHQWPATLVQPVGSPLSLECTVEGTSNPNLYWYRQAAGRGLQLLFYSVGIGQISSEVPQNLSASRPQDRQFILSSKKLLLSDSGFYLCAWTDRTNTGELFFGEGSRLTVL.

The CDR3 nucleotides read TGTGCCAGCAGTTACGAGCGGGGGCGAGAGACCCAGTACTTC. Translation: CASSYERGRETQYF. The chain couples TRBV6-5 to TRBJ2-5, with 8 bases aligning to TRBD2. The V gene's germline CDR1 is MNHEY and CDR2 SVGAGI. The junction had 3 bases not matched to a gene; V was cut back by 2 bases and J by 4 bases. The CDR3 loop spans 14 amino acids.

This clonotype was detected only a few times. V and J are TRBV28 and TRBJ2-6; 7 bases map to TRBD1. CDR3 length equals 19 residues. The J segment lost 0 bases and the V segment lost 5 bases, leaving 13 bases of the junction unmatched. CDR1 and CDR2 (germline): MDHEN, SYDVKM. For the CDR3, the DNA is TGTGCCAGCAGTGCCCCCCGCGGACAGGCGGGCTCTGGGGCCAACGTCCTGACTTTC. This codes for CASSAPRGQAGSGANVLTF.

This clonotype has at least ten counts. V usage is TRBV28 and J usage is TRBJ2-5; the D is unclear. Trimming stripped 7 bases from V and 2 bases from J, with 8 bases between. The CDR3 extends over 12 amino acids. Germline lookup yields CDR1 MDHEN and CDR2 SYDVKM. CDR3 DNA: TGTGCCAGCAACCGAAAACAAGAGACCCAGTACTTC. As protein: CASNRKQETQYF.

This clonotype has only a few counts. The chain recombines TRBV6-1 with TRBJ2-7; D gene unclear. CDR1 is MNHNS, CDR2 SASEGT, per germline. This CDR3 has 11 residues. V dropped 6 bases and J dropped 7 bases, with 10 bases sitting between them. CDR3 residues: CASRGLNEQYF. In DNA form, the CDR3 reads TGTGCCAGCAGGGGATTGAATGAGCAGTACTTC.

The genes are TRBV10-2 and TRBJ2-1; 7 bases are a match to TRBD1. J lost 6 bases, V lost 6 bases, and 17 bases had no gene match. The germline gives CDR1 WSHSY, CDR2 SAAADI. The CDR3 loop spans 17 amino acids. The CDR3 loop is CASSSPSTGMVPNEQFF. The CDR3 nucleotides are TGCGCCAGCAGCTCCCCCTCGACAGGGATGGTACCCAATGAGCAGTTCTTC.

This clonotype was counted ten times or more. V gene TRBV7-9 combines with J gene TRBJ2-3; D unresolved. Germline V CDR1 and CDR2: SEHNR, FQNEAQ (reference sequence). The germline V and J ends were trimmed by 6 bases and 2 bases, with 12 bases remaining between them. CDR3 size: 14 residues. Here the CDR3 DNA reads TGTGCCAGCAGACTAAGGGATTACACAGATACGCAGTATTTT. This translates into CASRLRDYTDTQYF.

Ten or more counts support this clonotype. The chain combines TRBV11-2 with TRBJ2-1; the match to TRBD1 covers 10 bases. Per germline, CDR1 SGHAT and CDR2 FQNNGV. This CDR3 region has 15 residues. V gave up 8 bases and J gave up 8 bases; unmatched junction bases: 12. In DNA, the CDR3 is TGTGCCAGCGCCATGACAGGGGGCGGTTTAGATGAGCAGTTCTTC. Translating gives CASAMTGGGLDEQFF.

This clonotype was seen many times. The V gene is TRBV27, the J gene TRBJ2-1; 10 bases align to TRBD1. V lost 1 base and J lost 0; bases outside the gene matches: 6. The CDR3 extends over 18 amino acids. Germline V gene data show CDR1 as MNHEY and CDR2 as SMNVEV (reference sequence). CDR3 DNA sequence: TGTGCCAGCAGTTTATACGGAAGGGACAGGGGCTCCTACAATGAGCAGTTCTTC. This gives the protein CASSLYGRDRGSYNEQFF.

The gene calls are TRBV27 and TRBJ1-1; D is unresolved. In germline, CDR1 is MNHEY, CDR2 SMNVEV (reference sequence). V lost 4 bases to trimming and J lost 0 bases, with 12 bases between them. There are 15 residues in the CDR3. CDR3 in DNA: TGTGCCAGCAGTTCACTCGGGGTCATGAACACTGAAGCTTTCTTT. Translated: CASSSLGVMNTEAFF.

Of note for this clonotype: Just one base apart from a much larger clone, this may be a read error. This chain uses TRBV7-9 with TRBJ2-7; the D is unclear. Germline V gene data show CDR1 as SEHNR and CDR2 as FQNEAQ (reference sequence). This CDR3 has 13 amino acids. In nucleotides, the CDR3 is TGTGTCAGCAGCTTAGACCCCTACTACGAGCAGTACTTC. This translates into CVSSLDPYYEQYF.

This clonotype was recorded many times. The chain employs TRBV28 and TRBJ2-7, with TRBD2 identical over 11 bases. This CDR3 contains 15 residues. Per germline, CDR1 MDHEN and CDR2 SYDVKM. The junction had 3 bases not matched to a gene; V was cut back by 3 bases and J by 2 bases. The CDR3 nucleotides are TGTGCCAGCAGTTTCCATAGCGGGAGGGCCTACGAGCAGTACTTC. Translation gives CASSFHSGRAYEQYF.

This clonotype was found a few times. The V and J genes are TRBV28 and TRBJ1-2; D not certain. Germline V lookup: CDR1 MDHEN, CDR2 SYDVKM. The CDR3 totals 12 residues. V was shortened by 2 bases and J by 4 bases, with 5 bases between the two germline ends. The CDR3 region is CASSLNGYGYTF. Here the CDR3 DNA reads TGTGCCAGCAGTTTAAACGGCTATGGCTACACCTTC.

The rearrangement joins TRBV28 to TRBJ1-5, with D maybe TRBD1 (5 bases). Germline lookup yields CDR1 MDHEN and CDR2 SYDVKM. V gave up 10 bases and J gave up 6 bases, with 22 bases separating them. CDR3 length equals 15 residues. The CDR3 region has the DNA TGTGCCATTGGAAACGGGGGGGATTTATTTCAGCCCCAGCATTTT. This codes for CAIGNGGDLFQPQHF.